These T cell receptor beta chains were read from a single sample in a study of cytomegalovirus exposure and HLA in healthy donors. TCRdb's table, derived via immunoSEQ multiplex PCR, lists solely in-frame clones and lacks some. Counted here are some 150,000 clones, about 72% occurring once; the ten biggest clones make up 2% to 3%. The sequenced sample was PBMCs. The receptors stem from a human donor in good health. Each CDR3 is given with its conserved first and last residue. A D gene is named only where the DNA matches it firmly. Expanded clones get a size class; other rows say once, few or many, or leave the size out.

>TRBD1|TRBJ1-2|.|TRBV11-2
CASSLAGQYYGYTF
TGTGCCAGCAGCTTGGCGGGACAGTACTATGGCTACACCTTC
>.|TRBJ1-2|few|TRBV7-2
CASSPPSGTYYGYTF
TGTGCCAGCAGCCCACCTTCCGGGACTTACTATGGCTACACCTTC
>.|TRBJ1-6|.|TRBV4-3
CASSQGYRYNSPLHF
TGCGCCAGCAGCCAAGGGTACAGATATAATTCACCCCTCCACTTT
>.|TRBJ1-5|few|TRBV20-1
CSGLQPQHF
TGCAGTGGTCTACAGCCCCAGCATTTT
>.|TRBJ2-5|.|TRBV6-6
CASSYTRAGETQYF
TGTGCCAGCAGTTACACTAGAGCCGGAGAGACCCAGTACTTC
>.|TRBJ1-2|.|TRBV7-9
CASSSSGEANYGYTF
TGTGCCAGCAGTTCGTCGGGGGAGGCTAACTATGGCTACACCTTC
>.|TRBJ2-7|.|TRBV6-6
CASSSLRGGVEQYF
TGTGCCAGCAGCTCACTGAGAGGAGGGGTCGAGCAGTACTTC
>.|TRBJ1-4|.|TRBV6-1
CASRTDSPEKLFF
TGTGCCAGCAGAACCGACAGCCCCGAAAAACTGTTTTTT
>TRBD2|TRBJ2-1|.|TRBV2
CASSEATRGDEQFF
TGTGCCAGCAGTGAAGCGACTCGGGGGGATGAGCAGTTCTTC
>.|TRBJ1-1|once|TRBV19
CASSRGQPGTEAFF
TGTGCCAGTAGTCGAGGACAGCCCGGGACTGAAGCTTTCTTT
>TRBD1|TRBJ1-5|.|TRBV11-2
CASSATGRSNQPQHF
TGTGCCAGCAGCGCGACAGGGAGGAGCAATCAGCCCCAGCATTTT
>TRBD1|TRBJ1-2|once|TRBV5-1
CASRGDRDGYTF
TGCGCCAGCCGGGGGGACAGGGATGGCTACACCTTC
>.|TRBJ1-3|.|TRBV7-8
CASSLAPRSDTIYF
TGTGCCAGCAGCTTAGCGCCGCGTTCGGACACCATATATTTT
>.|TRBJ2-2|.|TRBV30
CAWKGAANTGELFF
TGTGCCTGGAAAGGGGCGGCGAACACCGGGGAGCTGTTTTTT
>TRBD2|TRBJ2-5|.|TRBV10-2
CATSGLAGGQGQETQYF
TGCGCCACCTCGGGACTAGCGGGGGGGCAAGGGCAAGAGACCCAGTACTTC
>.|TRBJ1-5|.|TRBV5-6
CASSFNIDQPQHF
TGTGCCAGCAGCTTTAACATTGATCAGCCCCAGCATTTT
>.|TRBJ2-4|.|TRBV5-1
CASSLDQASKNIQYF
TGCGCCAGCAGCTTGGATCAGGCGTCCAAAAACATTCAGTACTTC
>.|TRBJ1-2|.|TRBV29-1
CSVPRSHTGIYGYTF
TGCAGCGTGCCTCGGAGCCACACAGGGATTTATGGCTACACCTTC
>TRBD1|TRBJ1-1|.|TRBV7-9
CASRSGQSNTEAFF
TGTGCCAGCAGATCGGGACAGTCGAACACTGAAGCTTTCTTT
>TRBD2|TRBJ2-4|.|TRBV11-2
CASSFLLAGGRQNIQYF
TGTGCCAGCAGCTTTCTTCTAGCGGGGGGGCGACAAAACATTCAGTACTTC
>TRBD2|TRBJ2-1|.|TRBV7-2
CASSLERGAGDEQFF
TGTGCCAGCAGCTTAGAGCGGGGGGCCGGCGATGAGCAGTTCTTC
>.|TRBJ1-5|.|TRBV19
CASSRQGRWSSNQPQHF
TGTGCCAGTAGTCGCCAGGGAAGATGGAGTAGCAATCAGCCCCAGCATTTT
>TRBD1|TRBJ2-5|.|TRBV19
CASSILTGAEETQYF
TGTGCCAGTAGTATACTGACAGGGGCAGAAGAGACCCAGTACTTC
>.|TRBJ1-5|.|TRBV7-8
CASSLVSQPQHF
TGTGCCAGCAGCTTAGTTAGTCAGCCCCAGCATTTT
>TRBD2|TRBJ2-3|.|TRBV10-1
CASSPFAGDTDTQYF
TGCGCCAGCAGCCCCTTCGCGGGAGACACAGATACGCAGTATTTT
>.|TRBJ2-2|few|TRBV7-2
CASSLSSQGAGELFF
TGTGCCAGCAGCTTGTCTTCGCAGGGCGCCGGGGAGCTGTTTTTT
>TRBD1|TRBJ1-1|.|TRBV25-1
CASRKTGSTEAFF
TGTGCCAGCAGGAAGACAGGGAGCACTGAAGCTTTCTTT
>.|TRBJ2-2|.|TRBV18
CASSPMETGELFF
TGTGCCAGCTCACCAATGGAGACCGGGGAGCTGTTTTTT
>TRBD2|TRBJ2-3|.|TRBV7-2
CASSLGLAGGPSGDTQYF
TGTGCCAGCAGCTTAGGACTAGCGGGGGGGCCGAGTGGAGATACGCAGTATTTT
>.|TRBJ1-3|few|TRBV4-3
CASSQDRKGGGNTIYF
TGCGCCAGCAGCCAAGATCGGAAGGGGGGGGGAAACACCATATATTTT
>TRBD1|TRBJ1-3|.|TRBV28
CASSLSGTARNTIYF
TGTGCCAGCAGTTTATCCGGGACAGCTAGAAACACCATATATTTT
>TRBD2|TRBJ2-1|.|TRBV29-1
CSVGGLAGGPFNEQFF
TGCAGCGTCGGAGGACTAGCGGGGGGGCCTTTTAATGAGCAGTTCTTC
>TRBD1|TRBJ1-6|.|TRBV5-1
CASSLAYRGPTNSPLHF
TGCGCCAGCAGCTTGGCGTACAGGGGGCCTACTAATTCACCCCTCCACTTT
>.|TRBJ1-4|.|TRBV27
CASSPEHAETTNEKLFF
TGTGCCAGCAGTCCGGAGCACGCGGAGACAACTAATGAAAAACTGTTTTTT
>TRBD1|TRBJ2-1|.|TRBV11-3
CASSLEGPGQGYEQFF
TGTGCCAGCAGCTTAGAGGGCCCGGGACAGGGCTATGAGCAGTTCTTC
>TRBD1|TRBJ2-7|once|TRBV6-1
CASSEAGTGVYEQYF
TGTGCCAGCAGTGAAGCCGGGACAGGGGTCTACGAGCAGTACTTC
>TRBD1|TRBJ2-7|once|TRBV7-9
CASSRTGVEQYF
TGTGCCAGCAGCCGGACAGGGGTTGAGCAGTACTTC
>.|TRBJ1-1|few|TRBV4-1
CASSLQGNTEAFF
TGCGCCAGCAGTCTTCAGGGGAACACTGAAGCTTTCTTT
>TRBD1|TRBJ1-1|.|TRBV4-2
CASSQASGQAWTEAFF
TGTGCCAGCAGCCAAGCCTCCGGACAGGCTTGGACTGAAGCTTTCTTT
>.|TRBJ2-7|.|TRBV6-1
CASSEFGGGSSYEQYF
TGTGCCAGCAGTGAGTTCGGTGGGGGGTCATCCTACGAGCAGTACTTC
>TRBD2|TRBJ2-7|.|TRBV6-5
CASKSSGSYEQYF
TGTGCCAGCAAATCTAGCGGGAGCTACGAGCAGTACTTC
>TRBD1|TRBJ2-1|.|TRBV7-6
CASSGTGDPYNEQFF
TGTGCCAGCAGCGGGACAGGGGATCCCTACAATGAGCAGTTCTTC
>TRBD2|TRBJ2-1|.|TRBV11-3
CASTLAGYNEQFF
TGTGCCAGCACACTAGCGGGGTACAATGAGCAGTTCTTC
>TRBD1|TRBJ2-7|few|TRBV6-5
CASTPSDRGYYEQYF
TGTGCCAGCACCCCCTCGGACAGGGGGTACTACGAGCAGTACTTC
>.|TRBJ2-2|.|TRBV5-4
CASSYGGSGELFF
TGTGCCAGCAGCTATGGAGGGTCCGGGGAGCTGTTTTTT
>.|TRBJ1-2|few|TRBV4-3
CASSQTTANYGYTF
TGCGCCAGCAGCCAAACGACAGCTAACTATGGCTACACCTTC
>.|TRBJ1-5|.|TRBV19
CASSMGDTREPQHF
TGTGCCAGTAGTATGGGGGACACGAGGGAGCCCCAGCATTTT
>.|TRBJ1-1|.|TRBV19
CASSHSVNTEAFF
TGTGCCAGTAGTCATTCGGTGAACACTGAAGCTTTCTTT
>.|TRBJ2-3|once|TRBV7-3
CASSLTPSGNTQYF
TGTGCCAGCAGCTTAACTCCGTCGGGGAATACGCAGTATTTT
>TRBD2|TRBJ2-3|few|TRBV27
CASSSPSGGWADTQYF
TGTGCCAGCAGTTCCCCGTCGGGGGGTTGGGCAGATACGCAGTATTTT
>TRBD2|TRBJ2-7|.|TRBV5-6
CASSRPGLATSYEQYF
TGTGCCAGCAGCCGACCGGGACTAGCGACCTCCTACGAGCAGTACTTC
>.|TRBJ1-1|.|TRBV19
CASSGTGLWTEAFF
TGTGCCAGTAGTGGCACAGGGCTATGGACTGAAGCTTTCTTT
>.|TRBJ2-6|few|TRBV29-1
CSVVVAGANVLTF
TGCAGCGTTGTGGTTGCGGGGGCCAACGTCCTGACTTTC
>TRBD1|TRBJ1-2|.|TRBV9
CASSSTGGGSDYGYTF
TGTGCCAGCAGCTCGACCGGAGGGGGCTCGGACTATGGCTACACCTTC